Reported below is one TCR beta chain. Its target is not known. The CDR3 runs 17 residues. Per the germline V gene, CDR1 is SGHRS and CDR2 is YFSETQ. V was cut by 0 bases and J by 0 bases, with 12 bases left in between. Memory T cells were CD45RO+, naive were CD45RA+, sorted by FACS. Libraries were prepared by immunoSEQ multiplex PCR; TCRdb keeps only in-frame clonotypes and omits some of them. The table lists 26,000 or so clones, roughly 80% of them singletons. This entry belongs to a study of regulatory dendritic cells for organ transplantation. Overall study findings and caveats: Memory T cells were less diverse than naive, with memory CD8+ most oligoclonal. Mature dendritic cells appeared to drive more memory CD8+ clonal expansion than regulatory ones. Considerable individual heterogeneity was seen in alloreactive memory CD8+ T cells.

The TCR was taken from a human donor in good health. The chain is built from TRBV5-1 and TRBJ1-4; D not certain. The sample was naive CD4+ T cells from blood. Subset indicated: CD45RA+ naive T cells. Here the CDR3 reads CASSLETFPSTNEKLFF. DNA of the CDR3: TGCGCCAGCAGCTTGGAGACTTTTCCCTCAACTAATGAAAAACTGTTTTTT. The whole variable domain, filled in from reference TRBV5-1 and TRBJ1-4, reads KAGVTQTPRYLIKTRGQQVTLSCSPISGHRSVSWYQQTPGQGLQFLFEYFSETQRNKGNFPGRFSGRQFSNSRSEMNVSTLELGDSALYLCASSLETFPSTNEKLFFGSGTQLSVL.